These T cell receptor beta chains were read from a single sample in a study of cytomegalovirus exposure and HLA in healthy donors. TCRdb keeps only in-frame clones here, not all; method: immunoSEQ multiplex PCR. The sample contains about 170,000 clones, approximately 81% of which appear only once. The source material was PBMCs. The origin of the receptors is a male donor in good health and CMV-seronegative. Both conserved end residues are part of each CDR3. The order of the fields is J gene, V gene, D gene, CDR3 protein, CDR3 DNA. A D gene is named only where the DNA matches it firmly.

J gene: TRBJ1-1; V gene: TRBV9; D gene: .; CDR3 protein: CASSSTGGAPAEAFF; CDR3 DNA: TGTGCCAGCAGCTCCACGGGGGGGGCGCCGGCTGAAGCTTTCTTT
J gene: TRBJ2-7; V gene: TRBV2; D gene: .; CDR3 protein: CASSPARDTSSYEQYF; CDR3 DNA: TGTGCCAGCAGCCCGGCCCGGGACACTAGCTCCTACGAGCAGTACTTC
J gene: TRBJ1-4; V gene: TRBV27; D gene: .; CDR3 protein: CASMSNEKLFF; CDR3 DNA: TGTGCCAGCATGAGTAATGAAAAACTGTTTTTT
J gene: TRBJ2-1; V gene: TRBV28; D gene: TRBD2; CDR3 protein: CASSLEGGLAGLIGDEQFF; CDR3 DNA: TGTGCCAGCAGTTTAGAGGGGGGACTAGCGGGACTCATAGGCGATGAGCAGTTCTTC
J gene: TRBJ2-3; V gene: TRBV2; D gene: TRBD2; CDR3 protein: CASSAGTSGATDTQYF; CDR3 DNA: TGTGCCAGCAGTGCTGGGACTAGCGGGGCCACAGATACGCAGTATTTT
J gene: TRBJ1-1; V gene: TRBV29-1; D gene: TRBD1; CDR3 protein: CSANRGTEAFF; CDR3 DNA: TGCAGCGCCAACAGGGGAACTGAAGCTTTCTTT
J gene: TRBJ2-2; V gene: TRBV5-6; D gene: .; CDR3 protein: CASSLDISGLGTGELFF; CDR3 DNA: TGTGCCAGCAGCTTGGATATCTCAGGGCTTGGAACCGGGGAGCTGTTTTTT
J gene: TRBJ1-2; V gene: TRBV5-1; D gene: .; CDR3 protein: CASSVRTVDTVYGYTF; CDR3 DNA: TGCGCCAGCAGCGTCAGGACTGTGGATACTGTATATGGCTACACCTTC
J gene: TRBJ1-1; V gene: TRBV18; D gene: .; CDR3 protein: CASVRPGYTEAFF; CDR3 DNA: TGTGCCAGCGTACGACCAGGCTACACTGAAGCTTTCTTT
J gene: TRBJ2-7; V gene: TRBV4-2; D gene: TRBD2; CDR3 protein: CASSQAGLARAYEQYF; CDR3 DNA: TGTGCCAGCAGCCAGGCAGGACTAGCGAGGGCCTACGAGCAGTACTTC
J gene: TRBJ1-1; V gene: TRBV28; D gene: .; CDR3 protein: CASSRTGLTEAFF; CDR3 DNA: TGTGCCAGCAGCCGAACAGGGTTGACTGAAGCTTTCTTT
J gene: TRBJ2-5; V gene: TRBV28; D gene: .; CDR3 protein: CASSWEFQETQYF; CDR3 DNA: TGTGCCAGCAGTTGGGAGTTCCAAGAGACCCAGTACTTC
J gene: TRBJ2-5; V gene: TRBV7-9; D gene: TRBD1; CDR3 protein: CASSSGTGQETQYF; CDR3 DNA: TGTGCCAGCAGCTCAGGGACAGGGCAAGAGACCCAGTACTTC
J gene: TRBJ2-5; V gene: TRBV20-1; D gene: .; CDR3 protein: CSEGQETQYF; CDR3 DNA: TGCAGTGAAGGACAGGAGACCCAGTACTTC
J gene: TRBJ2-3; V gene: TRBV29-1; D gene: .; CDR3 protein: CSVLRGEGDTQYF; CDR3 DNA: TGCAGCGTCCTGAGGGGGGAGGGAGATACGCAGTATTTT
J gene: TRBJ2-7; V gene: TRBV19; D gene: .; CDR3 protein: CASRTDSYEQYF; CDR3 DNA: TGTGCCAGTCGGACAGATTCCTACGAGCAGTACTTC
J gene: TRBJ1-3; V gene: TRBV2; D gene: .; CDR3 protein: CASSDRAGNTIYF; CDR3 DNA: TGTGCCAGCAGTGACAGGGCCGGAAACACCATATATTTT
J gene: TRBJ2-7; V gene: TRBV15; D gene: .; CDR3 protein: CATSLNLDEQGSYEQYF; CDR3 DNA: TGTGCCACCAGCCTTAACCTCGACGAACAGGGCTCCTACGAGCAGTACTTC
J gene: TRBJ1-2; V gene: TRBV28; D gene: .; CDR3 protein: CASSLQGYYGYTF; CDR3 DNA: TGTGCCAGCAGCCTTCAGGGCTACTATGGCTACACCTTC
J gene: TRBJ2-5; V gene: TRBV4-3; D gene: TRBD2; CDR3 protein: CASSPSLLAEQETQYF; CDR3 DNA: TGCGCCAGCAGCCCAAGTCTACTAGCGGAACAAGAGACCCAGTACTTC
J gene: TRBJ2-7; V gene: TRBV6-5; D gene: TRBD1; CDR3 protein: CASRRDREPYEQYF; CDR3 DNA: TGTGCCAGCAGAAGGGACAGGGAACCTTACGAGCAGTACTTC
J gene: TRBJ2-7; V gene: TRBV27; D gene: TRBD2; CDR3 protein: CASSLNSLAVSYEQYF; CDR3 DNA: TGTGCCAGCAGTTTAAACTCGCTAGCGGTATCCTACGAGCAGTACTTC
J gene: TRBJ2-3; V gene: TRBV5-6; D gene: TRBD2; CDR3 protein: CASSLLLAGLTDTQYF; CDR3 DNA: TGTGCCAGCAGCTTGTTACTAGCGGGCCTCACAGATACGCAGTATTTT